Listed below are T cell receptor beta chains from one sample, sequenced in a study of identical twins. TCRdb reprocessed the 5' RACE reads via MiXCR and lists one record per CDR3 protein. The sample consists of around 370,000 distinct CDR3 sequences, approximately 8.8% of them appearing once. Sequenced input: naive T cells sorted from blood. Receptor source: a woman in her forties or fifties in good health. CDR3s include the opening cysteine and the closing phenylalanine or tryptophan. The D gene is left open where the match is weak. For some rows the clone size is stated as once, few or many, or as a class when expanded; others skip it.

j_call v_call clone_size d_call cdr3_nt cdr3_aa
TRBJ2-2 TRBV11-2 many NA TGTGCCAGCAGCTTAGTCAGATCGGAGGGGGGGCTGCGCACCGGGGAGCTGTTTTTT CASSLVRSEGGLRTGELFF
TRBJ2-5 TRBV7-2 NA NA TGTGCCAGCAGCTTTATAAGCGTCCCAGAGACCCAGTACTTC CASSFISVPETQYF
TRBJ1-2 TRBV6-4 few NA TGTGCCAGCAGTCGACAGGTTACCTATGGCTACACCTTC CASSRQVTYGYTF
TRBJ2-5 TRBV4-1 NA NA TGCGCCAGCAGCCAGTCCCGGGGACAAGAGACCCAGTACTTC CASSQSRGQETQYF
TRBJ1-1 TRBV5-8 NA TRBD1 TGTGCCAGCAGCTTGGGGGGGACAGGGGTACCAGCTTTCTTT CASSLGGTGVPAFF
TRBJ2-1 TRBV6-5 few NA TGTGCCAGCAGTTGGGCGGGGGCGCAGTTCTTC CASSWAGAQFF
TRBJ1-1 TRBV4-1 NA NA TGCGCCAGCAGCCACTTGGAGGGTGTCCCTGAAGCTTTCTTT CASSHLEGVPEAFF
TRBJ2-3 TRBV7-2 few NA TGTGCCAGCAGCACCCGGACAGCGGGCACAGATACGCAGTATTTT CASSTRTAGTDTQYF
TRBJ1-1 TRBV4-2 many NA TGTGCCAGCAGCCAAGATGGACAGAACACTGAAGCTTTCTTT CASSQDGQNTEAFF
TRBJ2-3 TRBV7-9 NA TRBD1 TGTGCCAGCAGCTTAGGGGGACAGGGAATCACAGATACGCAGTATTTT CASSLGGQGITDTQYF
TRBJ2-7 TRBV27 many NA TGTGCCAGCAGTTCTCCCCGGGGGAGGAGCTCCTACGAGCAGTACTTC CASSSPRGRSSYEQYF
TRBJ2-7 TRBV11-2 NA NA TGTGCCAGCAGCCCACCCCCCCAGGGCCCCCACGAGCAGTACTTC CASSPPPQGPHEQYF
TRBJ2-3 TRBV27 many NA TGTGCCAGCAGGCCTAGTGGGTCCCAGGGTACGCAGTATTTT CASRPSGSQGTQYF
TRBJ2-1 TRBV20-1 many NA TGCAGTGCTAGGCTCGTCAATGAGCAGTTCTTC CSARLVNEQFF
TRBJ2-5 TRBV7-2 NA TRBD2 TGTGCCAGCAGCTTTGCTAGCGGGAGAGAGACCCAGTACTTC CASSFASGRETQYF
TRBJ2-1 TRBV20-1 NA TRBD2 TGCAGTGCTAGAGAGGCCTCAACTAGCGGGAGTACCTACAATGAGCAGTTCTTC CSAREASTSGSTYNEQFF
TRBJ1-1 TRBV28 NA NA TGTGCCAGCAGTTTAATAGGACGGAAGAACACTGAAGCTTTCTTT CASSLIGRKNTEAFF
TRBJ2-7 TRBV4-1 NA NA TGCGCCAGCAGCCAAGTTTCCCGCAGGACCTCCGAGCAGTACTTC CASSQVSRRTSEQYF
TRBJ2-2 TRBV25-1 many NA TGTGCCAGCAGTGAATTTAGGACGGGCAACACCGGGGAGCTGTTTTTT CASSEFRTGNTGELFF